One and the same sample provided the 30 T cell receptor beta chains below, sequenced in a study of Ad26.COV2.S vaccination and SARS-CoV-2 variants. As to treatment: approximately 18 received Ad26.COV2.S at low or high dose, single or two shots; about 5 received placebo; per-sample allocation not given. At day 63 after the first vaccine or placebo injection, samples were drawn. Sequencing used immunoSEQ multiplex PCR; TCRdb keeps in-frame clones, though not all of them. The sample lists about 680,000 clones; roughly 90% were seen once. The specimen was peripheral blood, collected in a trial of Ad26.COV2.S vaccine versus placebo. All receptors derive from a person aged 18-65 years who received the Ad26.COV2.S COVID-19 vaccine or a placebo.

The chain couples TRBV15 to TRBJ1-2, with TRBD1 identical over 9 bases. This CDR3 spans 13 amino acids. CDR1 LNHNV and CDR2 YYDKDF come from the germline V gene (reference sequence). After removal of 5 bases from V and 8 bases from J, the junction contained 6 bases not matched to a gene. CDR3 nucleotides: TGTGCCACCAGCGGGGGGGACAGGGTCGGCTACACCTTC. This gives the protein CATSGGDRVGYTF.

The rearrangement links TRBV29-1 to TRBJ2-7; D is perhaps TRBD1 or TRBD2 (6 bases each). This CDR3 contains 15 residues. The ends were cut back, 4 bases at V and 4 bases at J, with 20 bases in the middle. Germline assignment: CDR1 SQVTM and CDR2 ANQGSEA. The CDR3 region has the DNA TGCAGCGTTGGGGGGGCGCTTACCGCGCCGTACGAGCAGTACTTC. Translation gives CSVGGALTAPYEQYF.

In this sample, this clone turned up once. This chain connects TRBV4-2 to TRBJ1-5; TRBD1 agrees at 8 bases. Trimming cost V 1 base and J 6 bases; bases outside gene matches: 8. The CDR3 totals 16 residues. The germline V gene has CDR1 LGHNA and CDR2 YNFKEQ. CDR3 in amino acids: CASSQGMTGDGQPQHF. In DNA, the CDR3 is TGTGCCAGCAGCCAAGGGATGACAGGGGATGGTCAGCCCCAGCATTTT.

V is TRBV15 and J is TRBJ2-7; D gene uncertain. Germline CDR1 is LNHNV and CDR2 is YYDKDF (reference sequence). The length of the CDR3 is 14 residues. V was shortened by 5 bases and J by 6 bases, with 17 bases between the two germline ends. CDR3 bases: TGTGCCACCAGCCTTCAATTAGGCGGCTCCGAGCAGTACTTC. As protein: CATSLQLGGSEQYF.

As concerns this clone: The same CDR3 is also encoded by other DNA sequences in this sample. The gene calls are TRBV18 and TRBJ2-1; weak D call: TRBD2 (5 bases). Germline assignment: CDR1 KGHSH and CDR2 LQKENI. CDR3 length equals 15 residues. Trimming cost V 3 bases and J 0 bases, with 9 bases left between them. DNA of the CDR3: TGTGCCAGCTCACCCGGCGGGTCCTCCTACAATGAGCAGTTCTTC. Protein product: CASSPGGSSYNEQFF.

In regard to this clone: Other DNA sequences of this sample code for an identical CDR3. The CDR3 region is CAWSVTGSGNTIYF. The CDR3 coding sequence is TGTGCCTGGAGTGTAACAGGGTCTGGAAACACCATATATTTT. The J gene is TRBJ1-3, the V gene TRBV30; maybe TRBD1 (6 bases). The CDR3 consists of 14 residues. The V end lost 0 bases, the J end lost 1 base, and 7 bases lay between the germline ends. In germline, CDR1 is GTSNPN, CDR2 SVGIG (reference sequence).

The rearrangement links TRBV11-2 to TRBJ1-6; tentative D call: TRBD1 (5 bases). The CDR3 is made up of 15 amino acids. Germline V gives CDR1 SGHAT, CDR2 FQNNGV. The ends were cut back, 5 bases at V and 5 bases at J, with 13 bases in the middle. CDR3: CASSSRDGDNSPLHF. The CDR3 DNA reads TGTGCCAGCAGCAGTCGGGACGGAGATAATTCACCCCTCCACTTT.

The V call is TRBV7-4, the J call TRBJ1-5, with D perhaps matching TRBD1 (5 bases). Trimming pared 0 bases from V and 7 bases from J, leaving 19 bases between. The germline V gene has CDR1 SGHVT and CDR2 SQSDAQ. CDR3 length: 17 residues. CDR3 sequence: CASSLALGGVQSQPQHF. In nucleotides, the CDR3 is TGTGCCAGCAGCTTAGCGCTGGGAGGGGTCCAATCCCAGCCCCAGCATTTT.

The CDR3 DNA is TGCGCCAGCAGCTTGGCGGGGGGATCCGCGAACACCGGGGAGCTGTTTTTT. It translates to CASSLAGGSANTGELFF. The rearrangement joins TRBV5-1 to TRBJ2-2; 7 nucleotides align to TRBD2. There are 17 residues in the CDR3. J was trimmed by 0 bases and V by 0 bases; bases with no gene match: 5. CDR1 SGHRS and CDR2 YFSETQ come from the germline V gene.

The rearrangement links TRBV19 to TRBJ1-1, with 9 nucleotides matching TRBD1. The CDR3 consists of 15 residues. Germline CDR1 LNHDA, CDR2 SQIVND (reference sequence). Unmatched junction bases numbered 8, after V lost 5 bases and J lost 4 bases. The DNA for the CDR3 is TGTGCCAGTAGTGCCACAGGGGGCGCGAGCACTGAAGCTTTCTTT. Translation: CASSATGGASTEAFF.

The chain carries TRBV29-1 and TRBJ2-3; D possibly corresponds to TRBD1 (6 bases). The CDR3 consists of 14 residues. Germline V gives CDR1 SQVTM, CDR2 ANQGSEA. V lost 3 bases and J lost 3, with 13 bases in between. The CDR3 protein is CSVEGVRGTDTQYF. The DNA of the CDR3 is TGCAGCGTTGAGGGGGTAAGGGGGACAGATACGCAGTATTTT.

The J gene is TRBJ2-7, the V gene TRBV7-8, with D possibly being TRBD1 or TRBD2 (5 bases each). The length of the CDR3 is 14 residues. The germline V gene has CDR1 SGHVS and CDR2 FQNEAQ. Deletions cut 2 bases from V and 1 base from J, with 9 bases between. The CDR3 is CASSLYGASYEQYF. The CDR3 nucleotides are TGTGCCAGCAGCTTATACGGGGCGTCCTACGAGCAGTACTTC.

The genes are TRBV27 and TRBJ1-2; D is undetermined. Trimming removed 5 bases at V and 4 bases at J, with 14 bases between. This CDR3 has 14 residues. The germline V gene encodes CDR1 MNHEY and CDR2 SMNVEV (reference sequence). CDR3 nucleotides: TGTGCCAGCAGTCCCTGGGCAGGACTCTATGGCTACACCTTC. Amino acid sequence: CASSPWAGLYGYTF.

The chain is built from TRBV19 and TRBJ1-1; D is undetermined. This CDR3 has 14 amino acids. The germline CDR1 and CDR2 sequences are LNHDA and SQIVND (reference sequence). The V end lost 3 bases, the J end lost 4 bases, and 12 bases lay between the germline ends. The chain's CDR3 is CASSIFRGGTEAFF. The DNA of the CDR3 is TGTGCCAGTAGTATTTTTCGAGGTGGCACTGAAGCTTTCTTT.

This chain connects TRBV6-1 to TRBJ2-3; a weak D match, TRBD2 (6 bases). CDR1 MNHNS and CDR2 SASEGT come from the germline V gene. The length of the CDR3 is 13 residues. Trimming removed 3 bases at V and 5 bases at J, with 9 bases between. The CDR3 sequence is CASSERREDTQYF. As DNA, the CDR3 is TGTGCCAGCAGTGAGAGGAGGGAAGATACGCAGTATTTT.

Only a few counts were recorded for this clone. The chain is built from TRBV19 and TRBJ1-5, with TRBD1 matching over 7 bases. This CDR3 is built from 14 residues. V shed 6 bases and J 6 bases; nucleotides not matched to a gene: 8. Germline V lookup: CDR1 LNHDA, CDR2 SQIVND (reference sequence). CDR3 sequence (DNA): TGTGCCAGTAGGTCGTTAACAGGGGCTCAGCCCCAGCATTTT. Its translation: CASRSLTGAQPQHF.

The chain recombines TRBV27 with TRBJ2-7; the D call may be TRBD1 or TRBD2 (6 bases each). CDR3 size: 12 residues. Per the germline V gene, CDR1 is MNHEY and CDR2 is SMNVEV (reference sequence). Trimming stripped 11 bases from V and 6 bases from J, with 17 bases between. In nucleotides, the CDR3 is TGTGCCCCCTTAGGGGGGCGGGCCGAGCAGTACTTC. It translates to CAPLGGRAEQYF.

This clone was seen a few times. Other DNA sequences in this specimen translate into the identical CDR3. V and J are TRBV6-5 and TRBJ1-2; a possible D gene is TRBD1 (5 bases). Trimming left V 0 bases short and J 2 bases short, with 7 bases between. Germline V lookup: CDR1 MNHEY, CDR2 SVGAGI. This CDR3 region has 14 residues. CDR3 nucleotide sequence: TGTGCCAGCAGTTACTCATCAGGGAACTATGGCTACACCTTC. Amino acids: CASSYSSGNYGYTF.

V and J are TRBV3-1 (or the pseudogene TRBV3-2) and TRBJ2-4; D is unclear. This CDR3 spans 14 amino acids. Germline V CDR1 and CDR2: LGHDT, YNNKEL (reference sequence). V was clipped by 3 bases and J by 5 bases, with 11 bases between them. The CDR3 protein is CASSHVTFQNIQYF. The CDR3 DNA reads TGTGCCAGCAGCCACGTGACTTTCCAAAACATTCAGTACTTC.

This clone was counted at least ten times. This specimen includes other DNA sequences encoding the same CDR3. The V gene is TRBV6-2 or TRBV6-3, the J gene TRBJ1-5; the D gene is possibly TRBD1 (5 bases). V gave up 6 bases and J gave up 2 bases, with 11 bases separating them. CDR1 and CDR2 (germline): MNHEY, SVGEGT. The CDR3 length is 14 residues. This chain's CDR3 is CASSSGNRNQPQHF. For the CDR3, the DNA is TGTGCCAGCAGCTCAGGGAACCGCAATCAGCCCCAGCATTTT.

The chain combines TRBV5-4 with TRBJ1-3; weak D call: TRBD1 (5 bases). The CDR3 totals 15 residues. V lost 0 bases, J lost 2 bases, and 9 bases lay in between. Germline V lookup: CDR1 SGHNT, CDR2 YYREEE (reference sequence). CDR3 in amino acids: CASSLDRRPGNTIYF. CDR3 nucleotide sequence: TGTGCCAGCAGCTTGGACAGGCGTCCTGGAAACACCATATATTTT.

The chain joins TRBV15 to TRBJ1-1; 7 bases agree with TRBD1. CDR1 and CDR2 (germline): LNHNV, YYDKDF (reference sequence). The CDR3 totals 15 residues. Unmatched junction bases numbered 8, after V lost 5 bases and J lost 2 bases. As DNA, the CDR3 is TGTGCCACCAGCGCGCGGGACAGCGCAAACACTGAAGCTTTCTTT. Translated, it gives CATSARDSANTEAFF.

CDR3 sequence (DNA): TGTGCCAGCAGTCAACTCACAGCAACTAATGAAAAACTGTTTTTT. Its protein product is CASSQLTATNEKLFF. The chain links TRBV3-1 (or the pseudogene TRBV3-2) to TRBJ1-4, with D hard to call. CDR1 and CDR2 from the germline V gene are LGHDT and YNNKEL (reference sequence). The germline V and J ends were trimmed by 6 bases and 0 bases, with 11 bases remaining between them. CDR3 length equals 15 residues.

The rearrangement links TRBV19 to TRBJ2-1, with a weak D call TRBD1 (6 bases). Trimming stripped 7 bases from V and 0 bases from J, with 16 bases between. Germline CDR1 LNHDA, CDR2 SQIVND (reference sequence). The CDR3 spans 16 residues. Written as DNA, the CDR3 is TGTGCCAGTACAATAGACGGGACATCCTCCTACAATGAGCAGTTCTTC. Translating gives CASTIDGTSSYNEQFF.

This chain connects TRBV27 to TRBJ2-3; 10 nucleotides line up with TRBD2. Germline trimming cut 5 bases from V and 4 bases from J; bases unmatched to any gene: 15. The germline V gene has CDR1 MNHEY and CDR2 SMNVEV (reference sequence). This CDR3 contains 18 residues. The CDR3 bases are TGTGCCAGCAGTCCAAAAGCTCCTAGCGGGAGTTCAGCAGATACGCAGTATTTT. This encodes CASSPKAPSGSSADTQYF.

The chain is built from TRBV11-2 and TRBJ2-5, with D possibly being TRBD1 (6 bases). Germline V lookup: CDR1 SGHAT, CDR2 FQNNGV. V lost 3 bases and J lost 5, with 10 bases in between. The CDR3 totals 13 residues. In nucleotides, the CDR3 is TGTGCCAGCAGCTTGGGACATCGGGAGACCCAGTACTTC. It yields the protein CASSLGHRETQYF.

The chain couples TRBV5-1 to TRBJ2-5; 14 bases line up with TRBD2. Per germline, CDR1 SGHRS and CDR2 YFSETQ. V gave up 0 bases and J gave up 4 bases; unmatched junction bases: 8. This CDR3 comprises 18 residues. CDR3 sequence (DNA): TGCGCCAGCAGCTTGGTGGGAGGGACTAGCGGGGGAAGAGAGACCCAGTACTTC. Its translation: CASSLVGGTSGGRETQYF.

The chain links TRBV23-1 to TRBJ1-5, with 10 bases lining up with TRBD1. TRBV23-1 is recorded as an ORF, its role being uncertain. CDR3 size: 17 residues. J lost 0 bases, V lost 6 bases, and 8 bases had no gene match. The DNA of the CDR3 is TGCGCCAGCAGGAGGGGGACAGGGGTTCTTAGCAATCAGCCCCAGCATTTT. Translating it yields CASRRGTGVLSNQPQHF.

To note about this clone: The conserved final phenylalanine or tryptophan is absent from the CDR3, which likely points to a read error. No DNA is shown, since the ends of the CDR3 on it are uncertain; the CDR3 is the one TCRdb lists. The gene calls are TRBV27 and TRBJ2-4. Germline CDR1 and CDR2: MNHEY and SMNVEV (reference sequence). The CDR3 adds up to 9 amino acids, both ends counted. This CDR3 reads CASSLPPPC.

This rearrangement joins TRBV4-2 to TRBJ2-2, with TRBD2 matching over 8 bases. Germline values: CDR1 LGHNA, CDR2 YNFKEQ. CDR3 length: 17 residues. With 0 bases clipped from V and 4 bases from J, the junction kept 7 bases outside the gene matches. Written as DNA, the CDR3 is TGTGCCAGCAGCCAAGATAGGAGCGGGAGATCCACCGGGGAGCTGTTTTTT. Protein: CASSQDRSGRSTGELFF.